Reported below is one T cell receptor beta chain. Its antigen is currently not known. No base quality values were provided; no much bigger clone lies one nucleotide off. This specimen belongs to a study of graft-versus-host responses after intestinal transplantation (dated by TCRdb to the early 2020s). About the study as a whole: Recipients received multivisceral, liver-intestinal, or isolated intestinal transplants. All recipients received anti-thymocyte globulin induction followed by maintenance tacrolimus and steroids for around 3 years. After intestinal transplantation, graft-versus-host and host-versus-graft alloreactive T cell clones were followed in the graft, circulation and bone marrow using bulk TCR-beta CDR3 sequencing. To identify alloreactive clones, pre-transplant mixed lymphocyte reaction products were sequenced and then compared with unstimulated pre-transplant donor and recipient T cells. Of the roughly 25 intestinal transplant recipients enrolled in the cohort, one of whom was a retransplant, a few patients without pretransplant specimens were excluded. Donor T cell macrochimerism was defined as a peak of at least 4% donor T cells among recipient peripheral blood mononuclear cells. Rather than going through the commercial service, samples from a few later patients were sequenced in-house on an Illumina MiSeq and processed with MiXCR. What the study reported, not specific to this receptor: GvH clones turned up in recipient bone marrow, with some appearing earlier in ileal mucosa or blood, a pattern consistent with an intestinal mucosal origin. In patients with donor T cell macrochimerism, the allografts had high GvH to HvG T cell clonal ratios. Peak levels of circulating GvH clones were associated with declines in HvG clones early after transplant. Conclusions were limited by the relatively low number and heterogeneity of intestinal transplant patients.

The CDR3 sequence holds 13 residues, the cysteine and phenylalanine included. Of the read, only the CDR3 DNA is kept; its 39 bases are in frame from base 1. V loses 2 bases, J loses 9 bases, and the germline ends lie 11 bases apart. Looking up the germline V gene (reference sequence) yields CDR1 MNHEY and CDR2 SMNVEV. Blood samples were collected up to 4 times in the first month after transplant and then at least monthly when available. To prepare the library, the immunoSEQ multiplex PCR assay was applied. For most patients, high-throughput TCR-beta CDR3 sequencing of genomic DNA was performed by Adaptive Biotechnologies. From the authors' description of their analysis: TCR sequencing data were retrieved from Adaptive's ImmunoSEQ software for around 20 patients, whereas a few other patients were processed with MiXCR and VDJtools. CDR3 nucleotide sequences shared by donor and recipient were removed because the origin of these sequences could not be assigned. To count as alloreactive, a clone needed at least 2-fold expansion over unstimulated cells and a minimum CFSE-low frequency of 0.002% (template counts) or 0.001% (read counts). Mappable clones were those detected in sequenced pre-transplant spleen, lymph node, or MLR CFSE-low populations of the donor or recipient. Cumulative frequency of alloreactive clones was calculated as a percentage of all sequences weighted by copy number. TCRdb took this table from immuneACCESS and kept in-frame rearrangements with V and J called. Such tables lack part of the clones; where checked against another copy, unresolved V genes explain under half of the gap, and the rest is unexplained. That table gives V, J and clone size, and the DNA gave D and trimming. The sample table holds several thousand clones, of which approximately 97% were seen once. The top ten constitute roughly 0.26% of the sample.

Sequencing used PBMCs, obtained 23 days after intestinal transplant. The source is a human patient who received an intestinal transplant, so some T cells may come from the graft donor. The rearrangement joined TRBV27 to TRBJ2-1; TRBD2 is perhaps the D gene, given 6 matching bases. In nucleotide form, the sequence is TGTGCCAGCAGTTTAAACCCCGGGGGTGAGCAGTTCTTC. Translated, it reads CASSLNPGGEQFF.